The 19 T cell receptor beta chains in this list originate from one sample, sequenced in a study of somatic mutations in cytotoxic T cells in rheumatoid arthritis. Profiled with immunoSEQ multiplex PCR; TCRdb holds only in-frame clones, not every one. The sample contains over 8,000 clones, more than 60% of which appear only once. The sample taken for sequencing was CD8+ T cells sorted from blood. The receptor set was obtained from an adult with rheumatoid arthritis.

The chain employs TRBV28 and TRBJ1-2; 9 bases are a match to TRBD1. Germline V gives CDR1 MDHEN, CDR2 SYDVKM. CDR3 length: 15 residues. V gave up 4 bases and J gave up 3 bases; unmatched junction bases: 6. The CDR3 DNA reads TGTGCCAGCAGTTCGAGGACAGGGGTCTACTATGGCTACACCTTC. It codes for CASSSRTGVYYGYTF.

The DNA of the CDR3 is TGTGCCAGTAGCGACACAAACGAGCAGTACTTC. It translates to CASSDTNEQYF. V gene TRBV19 combines with J gene TRBJ2-7; D not resolved. The V gene lost 6 bases and the J gene lost 5 bases, with 8 bases spanning the gap. Germline CDR1 and CDR2: LNHDA and SQIVND (reference sequence). The CDR3 length is 11 residues.

The chain recombines TRBV6-4 with TRBJ2-3; D possibly matches TRBD1 or TRBD2 (5 bases each). Germline CDR1 MRHNA, CDR2 SNTAGT. V was shortened by 6 bases and J by 1 base, with 20 bases between the two germline ends. CDR3 length: 17 amino acids. The CDR3 sequence is CASSPLGPGGGTDTQYF. CDR3 coding DNA: TGTGCCAGCAGCCCCTTGGGACCCGGAGGTGGCACAGATACGCAGTATTTT.

The V gene is TRBV10-3, the J gene TRBJ2-1, with D perhaps matching TRBD2 (7 bases). V lost 2 bases to trimming and J lost 10 bases, with 12 bases between them. The CDR3 covers 13 residues. CDR1 is ENHRY, CDR2 SYGVKD, per germline. Written as DNA, the CDR3 is TGTGCCATCAGTGAGGGGGGGGCCGACGAGCAGTTCTTC. It translates to CAISEGGADEQFF.

The rearrangement uses TRBV7-8 and TRBJ1-5, with 7 bases that match TRBD1. The CDR3 sequence is 15 residues long. CDR1 SGHVS and CDR2 FQNEAQ come from the germline V gene. V was clipped by 3 bases and J by 1 base; unmatched bases: 3. The CDR3 is CASSFQGGSNQPQHF. CDR3 in DNA: TGTGCCAGCAGCTTCCAGGGGGGCAGCAATCAGCCCCAGCATTTT.

The chain joins TRBV5-1 to TRBJ2-3; 7 nucleotides match TRBD1. The germline V gene encodes CDR1 SGHRS and CDR2 YFSETQ. The length of the CDR3 is 15 residues. V gave up 4 bases and J gave up 1 base; unmatched junction bases: 6. The CDR3 loop is CASSNPGTGTDTQYF. Here the CDR3 DNA reads TGCGCCAGCAGCAACCCCGGGACAGGCACAGATACGCAGTATTTT.

The CDR3 nucleotides are TGTGCCAGCAGCCCGACGGGACATTCCTACGAGCAGTACTTC. Residues: CASSPTGHSYEQYF. V gene TRBV5-4 combines with J gene TRBJ2-7; tentatively, D is TRBD1 (6 bases). V was clipped by 4 bases and J by 1 base, with 12 bases between them. The germline CDR1 and CDR2 sequences are SGHNT and YYREEE (reference sequence). The CDR3 is made up of 14 amino acids.

This rearrangement joins TRBV28 to TRBJ1-1; TRBD1 might be the D (6 bases). Germline assignment: CDR1 MDHEN and CDR2 SYDVKM. The CDR3 extends over 11 amino acids. V was cut by 6 bases and J by 11 bases, with 13 bases left in between. CDR3 in DNA: TGTGCCAGCAGCCGACAGGTTGAGGCTTTCTTT. The encoded protein is CASSRQVEAFF.

The genes are TRBV4-1 and TRBJ1-6; 9 nucleotides agree with TRBD1. V lost 8 bases and J lost 7; bases outside the gene matches: 9. CDR3 size: 15 residues. Germline CDR1 MGHRA, CDR2 YSYEKL. Written as DNA, the CDR3 is TGCGCCAGCCGCAGCCCCGGGACAGGGAATTCACCCCTCCACTTT. It codes for CASRSPGTGNSPLHF.

The chain carries TRBV28 and TRBJ2-3; 13 bases match TRBD2. The CDR3 has 16 residues. Per germline, CDR1 MDHEN and CDR2 SYDVKM. Trimming took 6 bases from V and 4 from J; bases not matched to a gene: 7. CDR3 region: CASSLGLAGASDTQYF. The DNA of the CDR3 is TGTGCCAGCAGCCTAGGACTAGCGGGAGCCTCAGATACGCAGTATTTT.

The rearrangement uses TRBV9 and TRBJ1-1; D uncertain. V shed 1 base and J shed 3 bases, with 7 bases lying between them. Germline V lookup: CDR1 SGDLS, CDR2 YYNGEE. The CDR3 has 13 amino acids. The CDR3 DNA reads TGTGCCAGCAGCGTAAGCCCATACACTGAAGCTTTCTTT. Translation gives CASSVSPYTEAFF. The full variable domain, with the rest looked up from reference TRBV9 and TRBJ1-1, is DSGVTQTPKHLITATGQRVTLRCSPRSGDLSVYWYQQSLDQGLQFLIQYYNGEERAKGNILERFSAQQFPDLHSELNLSSLELGDSALYFCASSVSPYTEAFFGQGTRLTVV.

The chain employs TRBV4-1 and TRBJ2-1; no firm D call. Germline V gives CDR1 MGHRA, CDR2 YSYEKL. Trimming removed 4 bases at V and 7 bases at J, with 8 bases between. This CDR3 has 12 residues. Written as DNA, the CDR3 is TGCGCCAGCAGCCCCCGGACGAATGAGCAGTTCTTC. It translates to CASSPRTNEQFF.

The chain couples TRBV7-9 to TRBJ1-1; no definite D call. V was shortened by 3 bases and J by 6 bases, with 5 bases between the two germline ends. The germline CDR1 and CDR2 sequences are SEHNR and FQNEAQ (reference sequence). The CDR3 has 11 amino acids. The CDR3 sequence is CASSFLAEAFF. For the CDR3, the DNA is TGTGCCAGCAGCTTCTTAGCTGAAGCTTTCTTT.

The rearrangement uses TRBV2 and TRBJ2-5; a possible D gene is TRBD1 (5 bases). The CDR3 is made up of 14 amino acids. Trimming took 3 bases from V and 4 from J, leaving 12 bases between them. CDR1 and CDR2 from the germline V gene are SNHLY and FYNNEI. The CDR3 is CASSDPGYGETQYF. The CDR3 bases are TGTGCCAGCAGTGATCCAGGGTATGGAGAGACCCAGTACTTC.

The V gene is TRBV28, the J gene TRBJ1-1, with a tentative D call TRBD1 (6 bases). There are 12 residues in the CDR3. Trimming took 5 bases from V and 4 from J, leaving 8 bases between them. Germline values: CDR1 MDHEN, CDR2 SYDVKM. The CDR3 loop is CASSIGGTEAFF. In DNA, the CDR3 is TGTGCCAGCAGTATAGGGGGCACTGAAGCTTTCTTT.

J is TRBJ2-7 and V is TRBV10-3; D gene uncertain. The CDR3 has 14 residues. Germline V CDR1 and CDR2: ENHRY, SYGVKD. Trimming took off 5 bases at V and 0 bases at J, with 11 bases between the two ends. In nucleotides, the CDR3 is TGTGCCATCAGTTCAGGTTTTGACTCCTACGAGCAGTACTTC. Encoded protein: CAISSGFDSYEQYF.

V and J are TRBV7-9 and TRBJ2-7; 8 bases align to TRBD2. The CDR3 extends over 14 amino acids. Germline V CDR1 and CDR2: SEHNR, FQNEAQ (reference sequence). V shed 7 bases, J shed 4 bases, and the junction held 9 bases outside the gene matches. CDR3: CASTRGGLDYEQYF. DNA for the CDR3: TGTGCCAGCACCCGTGGGGGACTAGATTACGAGCAGTACTTC.

This clone was counted a few times. This chain uses TRBV11-2 with TRBJ1-5; D not certain. Trimming cost V 5 bases and J 5 bases, with 13 bases left between them. Germline lookup yields CDR1 SGHAT and CDR2 FQNNGV. There are 14 residues in the CDR3. CDR3 in DNA: TGTGCCAGCAGCCTGGGGTCAGTTCATCAGCCCCAGCATTTT. Translation: CASSLGSVHQPQHF.

The rearrangement uses TRBV2 and TRBJ2-7; 7 positions match TRBD1. The CDR3 runs 13 residues. Germline V lookup: CDR1 SNHLY, CDR2 FYNNEI. After removal of 4 bases from V and 5 bases from J, the junction contained 5 bases not matched to a gene. The CDR3 sequence is CASSVAGGNEQYF. CDR3 coding DNA: TGTGCCAGCAGTGTCGCAGGGGGTAACGAGCAGTACTTC.